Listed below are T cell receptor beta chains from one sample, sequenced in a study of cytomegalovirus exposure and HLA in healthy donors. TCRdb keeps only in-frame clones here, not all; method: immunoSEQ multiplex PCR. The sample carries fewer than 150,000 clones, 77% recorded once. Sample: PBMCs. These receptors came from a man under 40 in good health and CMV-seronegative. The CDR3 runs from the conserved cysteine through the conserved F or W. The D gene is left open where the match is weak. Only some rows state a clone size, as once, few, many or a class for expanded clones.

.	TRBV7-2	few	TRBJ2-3	TGTGCCAGCAGCTTAGATTCAGGGCTCGGCACAGATACGCAGTATTTT	CASSLDSGLGTDTQYF
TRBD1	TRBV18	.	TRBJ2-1	TGTGCCAGCTCACCAAATGGACAGGGGAGCTCCTACAATGAGCAGTTCTTC	CASSPNGQGSSYNEQFF
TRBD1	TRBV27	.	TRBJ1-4	TGTGCCAGCAGCCAGCGGCCCGGGACAGTTGAAAAACTGTTTTTT	CASSQRPGTVEKLFF
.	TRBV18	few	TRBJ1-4	TGTGCCAGCCAGGGGACCGATTTGGGTAAACTGTTTTTT	CASQGTDLGKLFF
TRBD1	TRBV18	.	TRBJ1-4	TGTGCCAGCTCACCAGGGACAGGGCCTTATGAAAAACTGTTTTTT	CASSPGTGPYEKLFF
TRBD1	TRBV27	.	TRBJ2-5	TGTGCCAGCAGTCTCGGGACAGAAGAGACCCAGTACTTC	CASSLGTEETQYF
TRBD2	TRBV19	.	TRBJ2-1	TGTGCCAGTAGTACCCCACCTAGCGGGAGTATTCGCGAGCAGTTCTTC	CASSTPPSGSIREQFF
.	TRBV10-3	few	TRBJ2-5	TGTGCCATCAGGGATAGGAGTAGGGAGACCCAGTACTTC	CAIRDRSRETQYF
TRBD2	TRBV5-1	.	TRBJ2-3	TGCGCCAGCAGCTTAGCCACTAGCGGGAGCGCAGATACGCAGTATTTT	CASSLATSGSADTQYF
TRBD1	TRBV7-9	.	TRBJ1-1	TGTGCCAGCAACGTGGACAGGATGAACACTGAAGCTTTCTTT	CASNVDRMNTEAFF
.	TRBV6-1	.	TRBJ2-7	TGTGCCAGCAGGCCCTTCTTGGGCAACGAGCAGTACTTC	CASRPFLGNEQYF
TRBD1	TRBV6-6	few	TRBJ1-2	TGTGCCAGCAGTTACGGGGCCGGGACAGGGGATGGCTACACCTTC	CASSYGAGTGDGYTF
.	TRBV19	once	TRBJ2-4	TGTGCCAGTAGTATCGGTCACCCCAAAAACATTCAGTACTTC	CASSIGHPKNIQYF
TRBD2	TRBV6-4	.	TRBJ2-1	TGTGCCAGCAGTGACGGGCGGGAGCGGGATGAGCAGTTCTTC	CASSDGRERDEQFF
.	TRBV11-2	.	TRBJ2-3	TGTGCCAGCAGCTCGACAGGAGCGACAGATACGCAGTATTTT	CASSSTGATDTQYF
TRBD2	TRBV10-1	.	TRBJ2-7	TGCGCCAGCAGTGAGAAATTAGCGGGAGGGCCTGGAACCTACGAGCAGTACTTC	CASSEKLAGGPGTYEQYF